The clone carrying this T cell receptor beta chain showed up many times. Its antigen remains unidentified. This entry is derived from a study of T cells in Graves' hyperthyroidism and ophthalmopathy. Based on clinical symptoms, serum thyroxine and TRAb, thyroid ultrasound and orbital computed tomography, diagnoses were reached. The PBMCs were taken from roughly 9.3 ml of fresh peripheral blood. TCR beta CDR3 sequences were amplified from RNA transcripts. The HTBI primer set was used in a first-round RT-PCR of the TCR CDR3. In TCRdb, the multiplex PCR reads were re-called with MiXCR into one record per CDR3 protein. In the table there are around 250,000 distinct CDR3 sequences, over 15% of which are singletons. Trimming left V 3 bases short and J 3 bases short, with 8 bases between. Germline V gene lookup returns CDR1 DFQATT and CDR2 SNEGSKA (reference sequence). This CDR3 has 12 amino acids. Overall study results and limits: Ophthalmopathy was predicted by the model a median of approximately 6 months ahead of onset. The blood repertoire included most of the expanded thyroid clonotypes above 0.001.

The rearrangement links TRBV20-1 to TRBJ2-5; D perhaps matches TRBD1 (5 bases). The clonotype originates from a woman under 30 with Graves' ophthalmopathy. Sequencing used blood. The CDR3 spells CSASLTEETQYF. In DNA form, the CDR3 reads TGCAGTGCTAGCCTGACAGAAGAGACCCAGTACTTC.